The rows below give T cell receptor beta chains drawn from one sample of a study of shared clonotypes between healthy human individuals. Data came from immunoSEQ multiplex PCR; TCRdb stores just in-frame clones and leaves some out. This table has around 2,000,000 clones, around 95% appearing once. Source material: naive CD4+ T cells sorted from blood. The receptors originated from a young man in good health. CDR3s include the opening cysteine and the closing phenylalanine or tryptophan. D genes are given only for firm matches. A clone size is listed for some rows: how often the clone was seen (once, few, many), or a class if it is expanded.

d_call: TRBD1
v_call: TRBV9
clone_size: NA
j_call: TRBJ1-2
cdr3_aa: CASSGQGTGGYTF
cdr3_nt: TGTGCCAGCAGCGGACAGGGGACAGGCGGCTACACCTTC

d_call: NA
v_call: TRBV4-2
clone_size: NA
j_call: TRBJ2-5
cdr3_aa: CASSQEGGKLYQETQYF
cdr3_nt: TGTGCCAGCAGCCAGGAGGGGGGGAAGTTGTACCAAGAGACCCAGTACTTC

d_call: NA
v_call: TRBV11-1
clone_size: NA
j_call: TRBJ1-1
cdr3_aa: CASSSKENTEAFF
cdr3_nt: TGTGCCAGCAGCTCTAAGGAGAACACTGAAGCTTTCTTT

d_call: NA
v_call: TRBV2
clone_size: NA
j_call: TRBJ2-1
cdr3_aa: CASSFTSSPAGEQFF
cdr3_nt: TGTGCCAGCAGCTTCACTAGCTCCCCAGCGGGTGAGCAGTTCTTC

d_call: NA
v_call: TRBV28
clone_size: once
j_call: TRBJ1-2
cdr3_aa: CASSVGGSWSDYGYTF
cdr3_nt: TGTGCCAGCAGCGTCGGGGGGAGTTGGTCGGACTATGGCTACACCTTC

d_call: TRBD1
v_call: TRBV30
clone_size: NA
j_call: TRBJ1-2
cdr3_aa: CAWILGGGGGYTF
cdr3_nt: TGTGCCTGGATTCTCGGAGGGGGCGGCGGCTACACCTTC

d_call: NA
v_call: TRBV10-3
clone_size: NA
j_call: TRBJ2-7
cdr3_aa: CAITAGVPDEQYF
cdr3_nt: TGTGCCATCACCGCAGGGGTCCCCGACGAGCAGTACTTC

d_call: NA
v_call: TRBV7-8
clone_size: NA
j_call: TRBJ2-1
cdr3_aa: CASSSGGASYNEQFF
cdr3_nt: TGTGCCAGCAGCTCAGGGGGGGCCTCCTACAATGAGCAGTTCTTC

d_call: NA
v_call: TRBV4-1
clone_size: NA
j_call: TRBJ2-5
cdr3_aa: CASSQVITGPLQETQYF
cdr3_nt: TGCGCCAGCAGCCAAGTAATAACAGGGCCTCTCCAAGAGACCCAGTACTTC

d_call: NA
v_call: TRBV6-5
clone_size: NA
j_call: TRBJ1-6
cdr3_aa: CASSQQGGDNSPLHF
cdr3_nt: TGTGCCAGCAGTCAACAGGGAGGGGATAATTCACCCCTCCACTTT

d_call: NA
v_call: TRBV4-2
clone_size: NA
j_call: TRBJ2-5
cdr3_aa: CASSQEWTKETQYF
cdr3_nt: TGTGCCAGCAGCCAAGAGTGGACTAAAGAGACCCAGTACTTC

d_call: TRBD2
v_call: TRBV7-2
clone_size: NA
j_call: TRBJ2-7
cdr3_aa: CASSQNQAGVGEQYF
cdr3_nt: TGTGCCAGCAGCCAAAATCAAGCGGGAGTGGGCGAGCAGTACTTC

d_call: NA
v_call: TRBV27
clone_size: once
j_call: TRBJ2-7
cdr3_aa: CASSFGWDSQYEQYF
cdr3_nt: TGTGCCAGCAGTTTTGGTTGGGATAGTCAGTACGAGCAGTACTTC

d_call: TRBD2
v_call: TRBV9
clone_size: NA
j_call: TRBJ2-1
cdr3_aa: CASSGTSGSWNEQFF
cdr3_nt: TGTGCCAGCAGCGGGACTAGCGGGAGTTGGAATGAGCAGTTCTTC

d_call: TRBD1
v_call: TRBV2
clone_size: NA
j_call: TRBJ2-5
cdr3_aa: CASGTGVETQYF
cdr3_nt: TGTGCCAGCGGGACAGGGGTAGAGACCCAGTACTTC

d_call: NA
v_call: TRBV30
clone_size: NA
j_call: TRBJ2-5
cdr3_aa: CAWSVRRKETQYF
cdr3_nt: TGTGCCTGGAGTGTCAGAAGAAAAGAGACCCAGTACTTC

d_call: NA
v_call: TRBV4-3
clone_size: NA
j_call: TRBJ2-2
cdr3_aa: CASSQVGGGRTGELFF
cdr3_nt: TGCGCCAGCAGCCAAGTGGGGGGCGGACGTACCGGGGAGCTGTTTTTT

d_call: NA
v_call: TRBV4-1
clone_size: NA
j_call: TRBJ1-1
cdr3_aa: CASSREETNTEAFF
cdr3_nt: TGCGCCAGCAGCCGGGAGGAAACGAACACTGAAGCTTTCTTT

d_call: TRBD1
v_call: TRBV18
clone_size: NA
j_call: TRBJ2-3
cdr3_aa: CASFPGQGADTQYF
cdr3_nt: TGTGCCAGCTTCCCGGGACAGGGTGCAGATACGCAGTATTTT

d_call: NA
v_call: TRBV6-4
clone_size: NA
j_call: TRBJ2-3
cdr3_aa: CASSARAFTDTQYF
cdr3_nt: TGTGCCAGCAGTGCCAGGGCGTTCACAGATACGCAGTATTTT

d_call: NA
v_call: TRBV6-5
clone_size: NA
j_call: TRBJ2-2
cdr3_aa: CASSVREWSTGELFF
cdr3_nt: TGTGCCAGCTCGGTCCGGGAGTGGAGCACCGGGGAGCTGTTTTTT

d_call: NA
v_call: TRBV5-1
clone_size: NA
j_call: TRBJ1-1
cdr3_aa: CASSPRPDPLSNTEAFF
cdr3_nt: TGCGCCAGCAGCCCCCGGCCGGACCCTCTCTCGAACACTGAAGCTTTCTTT

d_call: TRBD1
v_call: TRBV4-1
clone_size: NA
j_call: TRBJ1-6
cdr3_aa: CASSHENRGQSNSPLHF
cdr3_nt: TGCGCCAGCAGCCACGAAAACAGGGGGCAGAGTAATTCACCCCTCCACTTT

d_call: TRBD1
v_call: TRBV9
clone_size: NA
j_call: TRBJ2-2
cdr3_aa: CASSVVGQGSAGELFF
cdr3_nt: TGTGCCAGCAGCGTAGTGGGACAGGGGTCAGCCGGGGAGCTGTTTTTT

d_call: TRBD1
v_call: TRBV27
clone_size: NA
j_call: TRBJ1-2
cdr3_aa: CASSLVPAGGEGYTF
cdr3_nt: TGTGCCAGCAGTTTGGTACCGGCAGGGGGTGAGGGCTACACCTTC

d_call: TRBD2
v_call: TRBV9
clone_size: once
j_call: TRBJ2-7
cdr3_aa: CASSKTSGSNYEQYF
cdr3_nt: TGTGCCAGCAGCAAGACTAGCGGGAGCAACTACGAGCAGTACTTC

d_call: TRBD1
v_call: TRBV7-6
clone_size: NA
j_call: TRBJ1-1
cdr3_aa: CASSATGITEAFF
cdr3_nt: TGTGCCAGCAGCGCGACAGGGATCACTGAAGCTTTCTTT

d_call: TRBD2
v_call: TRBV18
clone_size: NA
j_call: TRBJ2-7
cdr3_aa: CASSRLAGEGEQYF
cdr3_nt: TGTGCCAGCTCACGGTTAGCGGGAGAGGGCGAGCAGTACTTC

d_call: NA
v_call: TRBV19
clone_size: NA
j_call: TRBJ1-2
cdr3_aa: CASSPWTNYGYTF
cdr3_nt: TGTGCCAGTAGTCCCTGGACCAACTATGGCTACACCTTC

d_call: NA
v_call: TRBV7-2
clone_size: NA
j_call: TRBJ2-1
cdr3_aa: CASSYYNEQFF
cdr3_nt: TGTGCCAGCAGCTACTACAATGAGCAGTTCTTC

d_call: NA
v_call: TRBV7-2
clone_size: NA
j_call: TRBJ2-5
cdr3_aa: CASSLVVPLGVSGQETQYF
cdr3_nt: TGTGCCAGCAGCTTAGTGGTCCCCCTGGGGGTTAGCGGCCAAGAGACCCAGTACTTC

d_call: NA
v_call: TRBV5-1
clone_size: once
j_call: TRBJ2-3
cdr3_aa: CASSSGPGGTDTQYF
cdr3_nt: TGCGCCAGCAGCTCGGGACCTGGGGGCACAGATACGCAGTATTTT

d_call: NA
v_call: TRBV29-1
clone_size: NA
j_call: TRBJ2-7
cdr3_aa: CSVGTRLGPGEQYF
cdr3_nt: TGCAGCGTGGGGACCCGTTTGGGGCCGGGTGAGCAGTACTTC

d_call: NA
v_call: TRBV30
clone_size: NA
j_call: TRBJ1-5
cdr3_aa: CAWSTGNNQPQHF
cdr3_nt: TGTGCCTGGAGTACAGGGAACAATCAGCCCCAGCATTTT

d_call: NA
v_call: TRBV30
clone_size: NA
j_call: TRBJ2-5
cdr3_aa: CAWSRQGETQYF
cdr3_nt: TGTGCCTGGAGTAGGCAGGGGGAGACCCAGTACTTC

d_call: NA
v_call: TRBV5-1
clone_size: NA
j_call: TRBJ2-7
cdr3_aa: CASSLEGQGYEQYF
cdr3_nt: TGCGCCAGCAGCTTGGAAGGGCAGGGCTACGAGCAGTACTTC

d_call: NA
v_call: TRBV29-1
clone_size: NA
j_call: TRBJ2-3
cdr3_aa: CSVEQGERADTQYF
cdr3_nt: TGCAGCGTTGAACAAGGGGAGCGGGCAGATACGCAGTATTTT

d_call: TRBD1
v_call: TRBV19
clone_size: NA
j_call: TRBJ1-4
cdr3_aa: CASSSTGFSDEKLFF
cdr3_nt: TGTGCCAGTAGTTCGACAGGGTTCTCGGATGAAAAACTGTTTTTT

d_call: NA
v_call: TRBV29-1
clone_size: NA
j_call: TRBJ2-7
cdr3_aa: CSVERANHEQYF
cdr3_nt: TGCAGCGTTGAACGGGCCAACCACGAGCAGTACTTC

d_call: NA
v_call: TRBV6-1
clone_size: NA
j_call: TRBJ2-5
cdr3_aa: CASKLQETQYF
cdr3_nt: TGTGCCAGCAAACTCCAAGAGACCCAGTACTTC

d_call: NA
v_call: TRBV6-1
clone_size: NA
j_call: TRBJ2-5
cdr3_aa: CASSEDPGRQYF
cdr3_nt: TGTGCCAGCAGTGAGGACCCCGGACGCCAGTACTTC

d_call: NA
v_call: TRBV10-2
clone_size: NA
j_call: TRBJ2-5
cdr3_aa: CASSESRALLETQYF
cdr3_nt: TGCGCCAGCAGTGAGTCAAGAGCCTTATTGGAGACCCAGTACTTC

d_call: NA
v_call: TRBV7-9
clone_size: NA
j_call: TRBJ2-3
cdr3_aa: CASSLVRAASTDTQYF
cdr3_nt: TGTGCCAGCAGCTTAGTTAGAGCGGCAAGCACAGATACGCAGTATTTT

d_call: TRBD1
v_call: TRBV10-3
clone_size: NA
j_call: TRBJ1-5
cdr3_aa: CAISGDREGLTQHF
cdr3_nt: TGTGCCATCAGTGGGGACAGGGAAGGGCTGACCCAGCATTTT

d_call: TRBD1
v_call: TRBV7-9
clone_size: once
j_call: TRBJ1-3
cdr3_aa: CASSSTEPGQGGNTIYF
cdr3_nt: TGTGCCAGCAGCTCGACCGAACCGGGACAGGGAGGAAACACCATATATTTT

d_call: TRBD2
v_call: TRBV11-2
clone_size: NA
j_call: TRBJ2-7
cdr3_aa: CASSIAGLSYEQYF
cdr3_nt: TGTGCCAGCAGCATAGCGGGTCTCTCCTACGAGCAGTACTTC

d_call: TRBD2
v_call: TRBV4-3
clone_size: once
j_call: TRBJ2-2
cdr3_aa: CASSQDVWGGNTGELFF
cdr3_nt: TGCGCCAGCAGCCAAGATGTCTGGGGGGGAAACACCGGGGAGCTGTTTTTT

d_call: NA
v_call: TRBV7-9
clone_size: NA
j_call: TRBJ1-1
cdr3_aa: CASSLGQPNTEAFF
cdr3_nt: TGTGCCAGCAGCCTGGGACAACCCAACACTGAAGCTTTCTTT